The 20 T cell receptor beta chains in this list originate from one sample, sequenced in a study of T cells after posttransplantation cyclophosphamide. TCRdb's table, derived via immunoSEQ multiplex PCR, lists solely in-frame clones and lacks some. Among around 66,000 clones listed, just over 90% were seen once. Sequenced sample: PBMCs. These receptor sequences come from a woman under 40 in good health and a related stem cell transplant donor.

The CDR3 loop is CASSHLGQNSRVYGYTF. DNA for the CDR3: TGCGCCAGCAGCCACCTGGGACAAAACAGTAGGGTCTATGGCTACACCTTC. The rearrangement joins TRBV4-3 to TRBJ1-2, with D possibly TRBD1 on 6 matching bases. V lost 3 bases and J lost 4, with 21 bases in between. From germline, CDR1 is LGHNA and CDR2 YSLEER. The CDR3 spans 17 residues.

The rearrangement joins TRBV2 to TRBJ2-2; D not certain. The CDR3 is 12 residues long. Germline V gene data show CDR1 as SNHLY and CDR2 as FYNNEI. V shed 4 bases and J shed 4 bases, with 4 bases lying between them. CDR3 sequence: CASSVGTGELFF. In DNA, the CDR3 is TGTGCCAGCAGTGTCGGCACCGGGGAGCTGTTTTTT.

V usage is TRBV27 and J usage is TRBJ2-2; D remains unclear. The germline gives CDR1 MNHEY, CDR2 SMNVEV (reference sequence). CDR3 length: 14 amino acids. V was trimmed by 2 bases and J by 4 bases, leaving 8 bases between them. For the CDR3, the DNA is TGTGCCAGCAGTTTACACAGTCCCACCGGGGAGCTGTTTTTT. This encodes CASSLHSPTGELFF.

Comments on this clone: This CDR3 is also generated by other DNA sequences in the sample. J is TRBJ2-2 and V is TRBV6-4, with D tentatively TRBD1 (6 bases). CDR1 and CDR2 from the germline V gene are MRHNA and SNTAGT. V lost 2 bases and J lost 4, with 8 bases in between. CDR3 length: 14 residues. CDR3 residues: CASSDKGGTGELFF. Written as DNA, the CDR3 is TGTGCCAGCAGTGACAAAGGGGGCACCGGGGAGCTGTTTTTT.

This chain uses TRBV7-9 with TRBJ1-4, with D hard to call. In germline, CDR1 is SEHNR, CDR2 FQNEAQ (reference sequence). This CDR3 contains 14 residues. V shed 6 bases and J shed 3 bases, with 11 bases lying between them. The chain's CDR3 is CASRPTGSNEKLFF. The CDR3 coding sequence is TGTGCCAGCAGACCAACGGGGTCTAATGAAAAACTGTTTTTT.

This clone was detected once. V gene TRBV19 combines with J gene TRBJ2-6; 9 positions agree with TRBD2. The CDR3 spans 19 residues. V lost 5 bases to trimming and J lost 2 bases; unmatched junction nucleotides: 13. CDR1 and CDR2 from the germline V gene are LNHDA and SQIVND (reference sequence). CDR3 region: CASSGLKRGAGPGANVLTF. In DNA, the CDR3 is TGTGCCAGTAGTGGGCTCAAGCGGGGGGCCGGGCCTGGGGCCAACGTCCTGACTTTC.

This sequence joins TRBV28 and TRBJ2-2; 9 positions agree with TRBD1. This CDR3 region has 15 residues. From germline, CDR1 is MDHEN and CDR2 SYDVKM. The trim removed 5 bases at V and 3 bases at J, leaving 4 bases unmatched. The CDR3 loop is CASSTGGWDTGELFF. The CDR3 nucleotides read TGTGCCAGCAGTACAGGGGGCTGGGACACCGGGGAGCTGTTTTTT.

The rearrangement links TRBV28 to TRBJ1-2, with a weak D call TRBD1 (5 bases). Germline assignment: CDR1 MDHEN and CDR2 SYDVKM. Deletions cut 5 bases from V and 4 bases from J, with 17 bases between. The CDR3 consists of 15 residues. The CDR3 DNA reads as TGTGCCAGCAGTCCCGGTGACAGAGAAAGCTATGGCTACACCTTC. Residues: CASSPGDRESYGYTF.

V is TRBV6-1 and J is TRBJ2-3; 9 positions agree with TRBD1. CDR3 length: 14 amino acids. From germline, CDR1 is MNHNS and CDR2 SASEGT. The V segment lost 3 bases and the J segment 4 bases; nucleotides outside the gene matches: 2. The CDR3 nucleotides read TGTGCCAGCAGTGAGGGACAGGGCCCAGATACGCAGTATTTT. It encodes CASSEGQGPDTQYF.

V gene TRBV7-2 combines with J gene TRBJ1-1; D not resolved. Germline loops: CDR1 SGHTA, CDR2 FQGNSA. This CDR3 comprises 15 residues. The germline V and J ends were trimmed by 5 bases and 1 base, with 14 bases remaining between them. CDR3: CASSRPEGRNTEAFF. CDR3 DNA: TGTGCCAGCAGCCGCCCCGAGGGAAGGAACACTGAAGCTTTCTTT.

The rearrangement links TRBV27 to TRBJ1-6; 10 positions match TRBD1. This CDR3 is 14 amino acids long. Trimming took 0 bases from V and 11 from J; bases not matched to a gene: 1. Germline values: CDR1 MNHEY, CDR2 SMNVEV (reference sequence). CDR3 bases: TGTGCCAGCAGTTTATCGGGACAGGGGACACCCCTCCACTTT. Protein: CASSLSGQGTPLHF.

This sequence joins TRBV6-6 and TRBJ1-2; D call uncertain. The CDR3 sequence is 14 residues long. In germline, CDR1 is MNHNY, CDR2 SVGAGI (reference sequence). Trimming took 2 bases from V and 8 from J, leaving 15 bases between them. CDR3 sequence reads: CASSYEQTISGYTF. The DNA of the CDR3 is TGTGCCAGCAGTTACGAGCAGACAATTTCGGGCTACACCTTC.

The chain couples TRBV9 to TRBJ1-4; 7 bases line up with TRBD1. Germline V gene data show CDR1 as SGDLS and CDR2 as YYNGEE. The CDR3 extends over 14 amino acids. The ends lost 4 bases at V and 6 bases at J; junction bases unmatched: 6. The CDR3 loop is CASSLMQGDEKLFF. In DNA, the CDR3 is TGTGCCAGCAGCTTAATGCAGGGGGATGAAAAACTGTTTTTT.

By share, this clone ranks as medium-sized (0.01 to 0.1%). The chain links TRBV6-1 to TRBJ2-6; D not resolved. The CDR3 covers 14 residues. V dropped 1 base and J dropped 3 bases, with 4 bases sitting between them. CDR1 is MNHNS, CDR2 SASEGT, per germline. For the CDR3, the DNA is TGTGCCAGCAGTGAAGGGGATGGGGCCAACGTCCTGACTTTC. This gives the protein CASSEGDGANVLTF.

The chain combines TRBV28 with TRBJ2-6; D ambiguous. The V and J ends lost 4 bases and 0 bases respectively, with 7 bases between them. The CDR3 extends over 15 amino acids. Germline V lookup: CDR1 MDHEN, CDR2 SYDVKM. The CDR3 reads CASSSEPSGANVLTF. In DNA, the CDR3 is TGTGCCAGCAGTTCGGAGCCCTCTGGGGCCAACGTCCTGACTTTC.

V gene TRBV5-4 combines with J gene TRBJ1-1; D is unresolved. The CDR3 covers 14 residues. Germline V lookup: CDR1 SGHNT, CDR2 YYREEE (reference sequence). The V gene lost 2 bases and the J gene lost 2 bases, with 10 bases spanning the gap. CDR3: CASSFRQANTEAFF. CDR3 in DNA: TGTGCCAGCAGCTTCCGGCAGGCCAACACTGAAGCTTTCTTT.

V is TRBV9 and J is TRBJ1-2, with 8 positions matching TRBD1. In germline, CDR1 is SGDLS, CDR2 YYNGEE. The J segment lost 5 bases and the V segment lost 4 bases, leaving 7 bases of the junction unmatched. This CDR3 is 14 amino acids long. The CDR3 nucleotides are TGTGCCAGCAGCCCCTACGACAGGGGTTATGGCTACACCTTC. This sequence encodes CASSPYDRGYGYTF. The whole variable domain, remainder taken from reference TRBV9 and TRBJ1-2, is DSGVTQTPKHLITATGQRVTLRCSPRSGDLSVYWYQQSLDQGLQFLIQYYNGEERAKGNILERFSAQQFPDLHSELNLSSLELGDSALYFCASSPYDRGYGYTFGSGTRLTVV.

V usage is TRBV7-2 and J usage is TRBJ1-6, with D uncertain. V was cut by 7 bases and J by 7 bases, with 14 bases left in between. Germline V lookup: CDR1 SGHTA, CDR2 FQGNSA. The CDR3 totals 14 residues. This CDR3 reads CASTLIPLNSPLHF. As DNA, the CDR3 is TGTGCCAGCACCCTAATCCCCCTAAATTCACCCCTCCACTTT. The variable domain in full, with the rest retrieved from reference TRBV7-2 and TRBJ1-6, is GAGVSQSPSNKVTEKGKDVELRCDPISGHTALYWYRQSLGQGLEFLIYFQGNSAPDKSGLPSDRFSAERTGGSVSTLTIQRTQQEDSAVYLCASTLIPLNSPLHFGNGTRLTVT.

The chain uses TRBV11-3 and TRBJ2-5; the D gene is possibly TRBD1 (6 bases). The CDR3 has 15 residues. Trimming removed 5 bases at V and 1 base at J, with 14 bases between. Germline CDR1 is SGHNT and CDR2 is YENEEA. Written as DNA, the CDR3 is TGTGCCAGCAGCCCCACCGGCAGGGGCCAAGAGACCCAGTACTTC. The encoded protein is CASSPTGRGQETQYF.

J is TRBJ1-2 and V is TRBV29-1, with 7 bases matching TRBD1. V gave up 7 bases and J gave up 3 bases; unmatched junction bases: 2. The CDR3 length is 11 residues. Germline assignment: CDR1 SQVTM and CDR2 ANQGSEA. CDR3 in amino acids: CSAGTDYGYTF. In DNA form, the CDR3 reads TGCAGCGCCGGGACAGACTATGGCTACACCTTC.